This T cell receptor beta chain was retrieved from a study of CD8 T cells in ankylosing spondylitis. Making the TCR beta libraries involved quantitative 5'-RACE with molecular barcodes. TCRdb reanalysed the 5' RACE reads using MiXCR and keeps one entry per CDR3 protein. The table has hundreds of thousands of distinct CDR3 sequences, roughly 12% seen once. Trimming pared 6 bases from V and 2 bases from J, leaving 7 bases between. CDR3 length: 12 amino acids. Per the germline V gene, CDR1 is MNHEY and CDR2 is SVGEGT. Note on this clonotype: Its specificity is unknown.

Study findings and constraints: Reported data indicate significant enrichment of disease-linked clones within matched ankylosing spondylitis synovial fluid. Several highly homologous variants made up a TCR beta motif that seemed to typify ankylosing spondylitis blood.

The sequence derives from a male donor with ankylosing spondylitis. The V gene is TRBV6-2 or TRBV6-3, the J gene TRBJ1-2; no firm D call. The sequenced sample consisted of blood, either unsorted or a sorted T cell fraction (not recorded which). The CDR3 DNA reads as TGTGCCAGCAGCCGAATGAACTATGGCTACACCTTC. Its translation is CASSRMNYGYTF.